A selection of T cell receptor beta chains follows, all from one sample in a study of blood T cell repertoires in COVID-19. Assay used: immunoSEQ multiplex PCR; TCRdb lists only in-frame clones, some missing. This table has roughly 230,000 clones, around 82% appearing once. Sequences were obtained from peripheral blood. The receptors shown here come from a man between 40 and 49 years old with active or convalescent COVID-19. Each CDR3 is given with its conserved first and last residue. Fields, in order: clone size, J gene, V gene, D gene, CDR3 protein, CDR3 DNA. A D gene is named only where the DNA matches it firmly. Clone size, where shown, is once, few, many, or a class for clones that have expanded.

. | TRBJ2-7 | TRBV25-1 | . | CASSDSGQKISYEQYF | TGTGCCAGCAGTGACTCCGGACAGAAGATCTCCTACGAGCAGTACTTC
. | TRBJ1-2 | TRBV6-2/TRBV6-3 | . | CASSSSTGPYGYTF | .
. | TRBJ2-7 | TRBV11-2 | TRBD1 | CASSFVGQGYEQYF | TGTGCCAGCAGCTTTGTGGGACAGGGGTACGAGCAGTACTTC
. | TRBJ1-2 | TRBV30 | . | CAWSVTGVYGYTF | TGTGCCTGGAGTGTTACGGGGGTCTATGGCTACACCTTC
. | TRBJ2-3 | TRBV3-1/TRBV3-2 | . | CASSPGGDTQYF | TGTGCCAGCAGCCCAGGGGGGGATACGCAGTATTTT
few | TRBJ2-3 | TRBV5-1 | TRBD1 | CASSLGQGAGDTQYF | TGCGCCAGCAGCTTGGGACAGGGGGCCGGAGATACGCAGTATTTT
. | TRBJ1-1 | TRBV24-1 | TRBD1 | CATSDGQGMNTEAFF | TGTGCCACCAGTGATGGACAGGGAATGAACACTGAAGCTTTCTTT
. | TRBJ2-7 | TRBV11-3 | TRBD1 | CASSLDLGTGGRGRQYF | TGTGCCAGCAGCTTAGATCTCGGGACAGGAGGTCGGGGGAGGCAGTACTTC
. | TRBJ1-1 | TRBV5-1 | . | CASSWSGGHMNTEAFF | TGCGCCAGCAGCTGGAGTGGGGGCCATATGAACACTGAAGCTTTCTTT
. | TRBJ2-2 | TRBV4-1 | . | CASSQVHPGELFF | TGCGCCAGCAGCCAAGTCCATCCCGGGGAGCTGTTTTTT
once | TRBJ1-2 | TRBV18 | TRBD1 | CASSPNQGDSNF | TGTGCCAGCTCACCGAACCAAGGGGACAGCAACTTC
. | TRBJ2-1 | TRBV4-1 | . | CASSQDGGGIEQFF | TGCGCCAGCAGCCAAGATGGAGGAGGGATTGAGCAGTTCTTC
. | TRBJ1-2 | TRBV12-5 | TRBD1 | CASGLYGTGNHGYTF | TGTGCTAGTGGTTTGTACGGGACAGGGAACCATGGCTACACCTTC
. | TRBJ1-1 | TRBV10-3 | . | CAISEEVGVEAFF | TGTGCCATCAGTGAGGAAGTTGGAGTTGAAGCTTTCTTT
. | TRBJ2-7 | TRBV30 | . | CAWSETGVDYEQYF | TGTGCCTGGAGTGAGACGGGGGTCGACTACGAGCAGTACTTC
once | TRBJ2-5 | TRBV18 | TRBD1 | CASYPRDRERETQYF | TGTGCCAGCTACCCCAGGGACAGGGAACGAGAGACCCAGTACTTC
once | TRBJ2-3 | TRBV30 | TRBD2 | CAWSAGRGTQYF | TGTGCCTGGAGTGCGGGGAGGGGTACGCAGTATTTT
few | TRBJ1-2 | TRBV24-1 | . | CATSDLQPGGGYTF | TGTGCCACCAGTGATTTGCAGCCGGGCGGGGGCTACACCTTC
. | TRBJ2-1 | TRBV6-4 | . | CASRVGEGTEQFF | TGTGCCAGCCGAGTAGGCGAGGGCACTGAGCAGTTCTTC
. | TRBJ1-2 | TRBV25-1 | . | CASSESAGLTNYGYTF | TGTGCCAGCAGTGAATCGGCAGGGTTAACTAACTATGGCTACACCTTC
. | TRBJ1-2 | TRBV24-1 | . | CATSDRTAGPQNGYTF | TGTGCCACCAGTGATCGGACAGCAGGGCCCCAAAATGGCTACACCTTC
. | TRBJ2-3 | TRBV5-1 | TRBD2 | CASGTSGGVDTQYF | TGCGCCAGCGGTACTAGCGGGGGCGTAGATACGCAGTATTTT
. | TRBJ1-6 | TRBV4-1 | . | CASSQTLGKLNSPLHF | TGCGCCAGCAGCCAAACACTAGGAAAACTCAATTCACCCCTCCACTTT
. | TRBJ2-1 | TRBV30 | TRBD2 | CAGSGRGTYNEQFF | TGTGCCGGTAGCGGGAGGGGGACCTACAATGAGCAGTTCTTC
. | TRBJ1-1 | TRBV27 | . | CASTARIGQLNTEAFF | TGTGCCAGCACCGCCCGTATTGGACAGTTGAACACTGAAGCTTTCTTT
. | TRBJ2-1 | TRBV7-7 | TRBD2 | CASSSGTSGRDEQFF | TGTGCTAGCAGTTCCGGGACTAGCGGGAGGGATGAGCAGTTCTTC
. | TRBJ1-1 | TRBV6-4 | . | CASSESGASITAFF | TGTGCCAGCAGTGAATCAGGGGCCTCTATCACGGCTTTCTTT